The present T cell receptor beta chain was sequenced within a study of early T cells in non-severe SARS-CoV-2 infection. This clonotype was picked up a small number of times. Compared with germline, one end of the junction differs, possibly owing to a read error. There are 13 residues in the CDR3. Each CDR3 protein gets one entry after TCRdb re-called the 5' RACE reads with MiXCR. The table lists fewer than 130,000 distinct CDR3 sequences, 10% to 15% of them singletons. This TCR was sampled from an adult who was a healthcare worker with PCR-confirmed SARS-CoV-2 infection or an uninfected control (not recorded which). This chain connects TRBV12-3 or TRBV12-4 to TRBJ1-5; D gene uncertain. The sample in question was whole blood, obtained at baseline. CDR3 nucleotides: TGTGCCAGCAGTTTAGCGGCTAATCAGCCCCGGCATTTT. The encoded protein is CASSLAANQPRHF.